A selection of T cell receptor beta chains follows, all from one sample in a study of CD8 T cells in ankylosing spondylitis. From the 5' RACE reads, TCRdb called clonotypes with MiXCR, one entry per CDR3 protein. The data hold roughly 700,000 distinct CDR3 sequences, with roughly 20% observed a single time. What was sequenced was blood, either unsorted or a sorted T cell fraction (not recorded which). All receptors derive from a male donor with ankylosing spondylitis. CDR3s include the opening cysteine and the closing phenylalanine or tryptophan. The order of the fields is clone size, J gene, D gene, V gene, CDR3 protein, CDR3 DNA. The D gene is left open where the match is weak. Only part of the rows carry a size: once, few, many, or a class if the clone is expanded.

. | TRBJ2-2 | TRBD2 | TRBV30 | CAWSKRLAGSGELFF | TGTGCCTGGAGTAAAAGACTAGCGGGAAGCGGGGAGCTGTTTTTT
. | TRBJ2-7 | . | TRBV10-3 | CAISESGGAEAYEQYF | TGTGCCATCAGTGAGTCGGGGGGCGCGGAAGCCTACGAGCAGTACTTC
. | TRBJ2-2 | . | TRBV9 | CASSPRQTNTGELFF | TGTGCCAGCAGCCCACGACAGACTAACACCGGGGAGCTGTTTTTT
. | TRBJ2-2 | TRBD1 | TRBV7-8 | CATVTGFYDGELFF | TGTGCCACAGTGACAGGGTTTTACGACGGGGAGCTGTTTTTT
. | TRBJ2-1 | TRBD1 | TRBV18 | CASSPSGQGHEQFF | TGTGCCAGCTCACCATCCGGACAGGGCCATGAGCAGTTCTTC
many | TRBJ1-6 | . | TRBV12-3/TRBV12-4 | CASSSAGNSPLHF | TGTGCCAGCAGTTCGGCAGGGAATTCACCCCTCCACTTT
. | TRBJ2-7 | TRBD1 | TRBV10-3 | CAISDEGAWVEQYF | TGTGCCATCAGTGATGAGGGGGCTTGGGTCGAGCAGTACTTC
. | TRBJ2-6 | . | TRBV3-1 | CASSQESVRVGANVLTF | TGTGCCAGCAGCCAAGAGAGTGTGAGAGTTGGGGCCAACGTCCTGACTTTC
. | TRBJ2-6 | . | TRBV11-2 | CASSLVEYATLEPGANVLTF | TGTGCCAGCAGCTTAGTCGAGTATGCGACCCTAGAACCTGGGGCCAACGTCCTGACTTTC
. | TRBJ2-1 | TRBD2 | TRBV25-1 | CASSPLGLAGVGGGEQFF | TGTGCCAGCAGTCCATTGGGACTAGCGGGAGTGGGGGGAGGGGAGCAGTTCTTC
many | TRBJ1-1 | . | TRBV12-3/TRBV12-4 | CASSSSHEAFF | TGTGCCAGCAGTTCTAGTCATGAAGCTTTCTTT
few | TRBJ2-7 | . | TRBV12-3/TRBV12-4 | CASSITGSEQYF | TGTGCCAGCAGCATAACAGGGTCCGAGCAGTACTTC
few | TRBJ1-1 | . | TRBV7-9 | CASSLAAPRGPITEAFF | TGTGCCAGCAGCTTAGCCGCCCCCAGGGGACCAATCACTGAAGCTTTCTTT
many | TRBJ1-1 | TRBD1 | TRBV15 | CATSIPPEGARGTEAFF | TGTGCCACCAGCATCCCACCTGAGGGGGCAAGGGGCACTGAAGCTTTCTTT
. | TRBJ2-3 | . | TRBV5-4 | CASSFEDPTDTQYF | TGTGCCAGCAGCTTCGAGGACCCCACAGATACGCAGTATTTT
. | TRBJ1-1 | . | TRBV20-1 | CSASSGRTEAFF | TGCAGTGCTAGTTCGGGGCGAACTGAAGCTTTCTTT
. | TRBJ1-1 | . | TRBV20-1 | CSARESVPNTEAFF | TGCAGTGCTAGAGAATCCGTTCCGAACACTGAAGCTTTCTTT
few | TRBJ2-4 | TRBD2 | TRBV5-1 | CASSYSGGDSKNIQYF | TGCGCCAGCAGCTATAGCGGGGGGGACTCCAAAAACATTCAGTACTTC
. | TRBJ1-2 | TRBD1 | TRBV27 | CASSQTGNGGYTF | TGTGCCAGCAGTCAGACAGGGAACGGGGGCTACACCTTC
. | TRBJ2-7 | . | TRBV27 | CASSFLGGSYEQYF | TGTGCCAGCAGTTTTCTGGGAGGCTCCTACGAGCAGTACTTC
. | TRBJ2-7 | . | TRBV6-1 | CASSPFLDTYEQYF | TGTGCCAGCAGCCCCTTCCTGGATACCTACGAGCAGTACTTC